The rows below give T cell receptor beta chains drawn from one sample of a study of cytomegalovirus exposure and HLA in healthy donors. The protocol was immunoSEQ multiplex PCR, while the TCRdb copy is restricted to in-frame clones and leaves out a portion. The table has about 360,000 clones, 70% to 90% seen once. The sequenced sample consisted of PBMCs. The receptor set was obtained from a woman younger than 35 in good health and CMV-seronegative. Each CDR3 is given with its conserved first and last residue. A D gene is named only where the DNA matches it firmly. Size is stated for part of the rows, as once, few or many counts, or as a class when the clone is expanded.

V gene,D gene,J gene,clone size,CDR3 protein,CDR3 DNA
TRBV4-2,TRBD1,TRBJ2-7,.,CASGIPGQGIEQYF,TGTGCCAGCGGAATTCCGGGACAGGGCATCGAGCAGTACTTC
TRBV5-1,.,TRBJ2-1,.,CASSLAPNNEQFF,TGCGCCAGCAGCTTGGCCCCAAACAATGAGCAGTTCTTC
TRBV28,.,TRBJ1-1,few,CASSPLDTEAFF,TGTGCCAGCAGTCCTCTAGACACTGAAGCTTTCTTT
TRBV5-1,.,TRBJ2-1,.,CASGPPGNYNEQFF,TGCGCCAGCGGTCCTCCGGGGAACTACAATGAGCAGTTCTTC
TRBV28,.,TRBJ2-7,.,CATVNGQLYEQYF,TGTGCCACCGTTAACGGACAGCTCTACGAGCAGTACTTC
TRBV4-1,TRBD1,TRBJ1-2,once,CASSQPGQNYGYTF,TGCGCCAGCAGCCAGCCGGGACAGAACTATGGCTACACCTTC
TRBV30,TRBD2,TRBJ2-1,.,CASIAGAENEQFF,TGTGCCTCAATAGCGGGAGCCGAGAATGAGCAGTTCTTC
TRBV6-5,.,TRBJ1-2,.,CASSRQLNYGYTF,TGTGCCAGCAGTCGACAGTTAAACTATGGCTACACCTTC
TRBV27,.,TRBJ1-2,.,CASSLVPGYYGYTF,TGTGCCAGCAGTTTAGTTCCGGGGTACTATGGCTACACCTTC
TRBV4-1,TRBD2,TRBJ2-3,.,CASSLRTSGGAGDTQYF,TGCGCCAGCAGCCTCCGGACTAGCGGGGGGGCCGGAGATACGCAGTATTTT
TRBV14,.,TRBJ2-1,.,CASSPLGTSYNEQFF,TGTGCCAGCTCCCCTCTAGGTACCTCCTACAATGAGCAGTTCTTC
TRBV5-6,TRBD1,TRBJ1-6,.,CASSEGQGSRSPLHF,TGTGCCAGCAGCGAGGGACAGGGGTCGCGTTCACCCCTCCACTTT
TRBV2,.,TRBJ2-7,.,CASSEARGNEQYF,TGTGCCAGCAGTGAAGCGCGAGGCAACGAGCAGTACTTC
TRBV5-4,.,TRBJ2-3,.,CASSREKTSTDTQYF,TGTGCCAGCAGCCGAGAAAAAACTAGCACAGATACGCAGTATTTT
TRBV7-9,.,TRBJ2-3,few,CASSPAGHTQYF,TGTGCCAGCAGCCCGGCGGGGCATACGCAGTATTTT
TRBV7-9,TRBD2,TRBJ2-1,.,CASSLVSGVYNEQFF,TGTGCCAGCAGCTTAGTTAGCGGGGTTTACAATGAGCAGTTCTTC
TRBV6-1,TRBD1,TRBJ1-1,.,CASSEQGARTEAFF,TGTGCCAGCAGTGAACAGGGGGCGAGAACTGAAGCTTTCTTT
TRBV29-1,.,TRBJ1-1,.,CSGFTGTTEAFF,TGCAGCGGTTTTACAGGGACCACTGAAGCTTTCTTT
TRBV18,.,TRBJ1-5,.,CASSPDSNNQPQHF,TGTGCCAGCTCACCTGACAGTAACAATCAGCCCCAGCATTTT
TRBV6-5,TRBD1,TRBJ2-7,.,CASRTTGEVVEQYF,TGTGCCAGCAGAACTACAGGGGAAGTAGTCGAGCAGTACTTC
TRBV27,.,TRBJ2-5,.,CASSFQGTQTQYF,TGTGCCAGCAGTTTTCAGGGGACGCAGACCCAGTACTTC
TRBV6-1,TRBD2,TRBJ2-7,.,CASSGSSTSGAAKYF,TGTGCCAGCAGTGGAAGCTCGACTAGCGGGGCCGCAAAGTACTTC
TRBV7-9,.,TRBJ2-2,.,CASSPIAGTGELFF,TGTGCCAGCAGCCCAATCGCGGGGACCGGGGAGCTGTTTTTT
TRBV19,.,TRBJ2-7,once,CASSITSSYEQYF,TGTGCCAGTAGTATAACCAGCTCCTACGAGCAGTACTTC
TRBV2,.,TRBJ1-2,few,CASREGGDGYTF,TGTGCCAGCAGGGAGGGAGGGGACGGCTACACCTTC
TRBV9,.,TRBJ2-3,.,CASSPHGGEPSTDTQYF,TGTGCCAGCAGCCCCCACGGCGGCGAGCCTAGCACAGATACGCAGTATTTT
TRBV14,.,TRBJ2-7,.,CASSQRKDAGVGEQYF,TGTGCCAGCAGCCAAAGGAAGGACGCGGGTGTGGGCGAGCAGTACTTC
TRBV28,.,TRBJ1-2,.,CASSFIQGSGYTF,TGTGCCAGCAGTTTTATTCAGGGGAGCGGCTACACCTTC
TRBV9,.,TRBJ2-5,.,CASSVGVGGVGETQYF,TGTGCCAGCAGCGTAGGGGTAGGCGGGGTGGGAGAGACCCAGTACTTC
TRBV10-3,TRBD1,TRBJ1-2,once,CATQTGDYGYTF,TGTGCCACTCAAACAGGGGACTATGGCTACACCTTC
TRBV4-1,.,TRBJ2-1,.,CASSQDVPGVGYNEQFF,TGCGCCAGCAGCCAAGATGTGCCGGGGGTAGGGTACAATGAGCAGTTCTTC
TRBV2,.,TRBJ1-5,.,CASIKRDSYQPQHF,TGTGCCAGCATCAAACGGGACTCCTATCAGCCCCAGCATTTT
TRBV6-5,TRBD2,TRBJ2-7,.,CASAGRSSYEQYF,TGTGCCAGTGCCGGGAGGAGCTCCTACGAGCAGTACTTC
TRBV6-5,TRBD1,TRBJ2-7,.,CASSYSILTGGAEQYF,TGTGCCAGCAGTTACTCCATTCTGACAGGGGGCGCCGAGCAGTACTTC
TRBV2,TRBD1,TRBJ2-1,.,CASSEFGTGGFNEQFF,TGTGCCAGCAGTGAATTTGGGACAGGGGGTTTTAATGAGCAGTTCTTC
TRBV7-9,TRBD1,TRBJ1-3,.,CASSLGQDRNTIYF,TGTGCCAGCAGCCTGGGACAGGACCGGAACACCATATATTTT
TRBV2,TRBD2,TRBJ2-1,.,CASSEATSGRPTSRLNEQFF,TGTGCCAGCAGTGAAGCCACTAGCGGGAGGCCAACCTCTAGGCTCAATGAGCAGTTCTTC
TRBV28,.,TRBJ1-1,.,CASSLRNTEAFF,TGTGCCAGCAGTTTGAGGAACACTGAAGCTTTCTTT